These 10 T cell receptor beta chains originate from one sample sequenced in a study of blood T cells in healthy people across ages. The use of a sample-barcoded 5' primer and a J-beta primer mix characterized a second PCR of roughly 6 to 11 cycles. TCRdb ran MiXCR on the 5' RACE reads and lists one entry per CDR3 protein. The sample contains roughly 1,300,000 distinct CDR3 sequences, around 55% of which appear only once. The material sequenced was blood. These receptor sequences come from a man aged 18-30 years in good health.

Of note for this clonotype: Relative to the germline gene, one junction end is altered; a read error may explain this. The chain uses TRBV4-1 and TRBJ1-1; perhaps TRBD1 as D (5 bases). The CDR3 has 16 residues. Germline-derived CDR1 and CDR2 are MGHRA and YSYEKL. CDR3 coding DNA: TGCACCAGCAGCCAGGCTAACGCCGGGACGCCGTCTGAAGCTTTCTTT. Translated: CTSSQANAGTPSEAFF.

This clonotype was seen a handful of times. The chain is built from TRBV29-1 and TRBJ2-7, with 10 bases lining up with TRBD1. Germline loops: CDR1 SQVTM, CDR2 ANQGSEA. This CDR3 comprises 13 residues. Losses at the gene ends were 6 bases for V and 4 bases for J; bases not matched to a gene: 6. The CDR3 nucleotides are TGCAGCGTCGAGAGGACAGGGGGGTACGAGCAGTACTTC. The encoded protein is CSVERTGGYEQYF.

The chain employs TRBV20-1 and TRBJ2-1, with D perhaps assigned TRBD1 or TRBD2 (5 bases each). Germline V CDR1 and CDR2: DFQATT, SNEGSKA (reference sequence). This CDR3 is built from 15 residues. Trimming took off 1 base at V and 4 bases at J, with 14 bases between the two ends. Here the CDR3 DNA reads TGCAGTGCTAGAGGGGACGCTATACATTACAATGAGCAGTTCTTC. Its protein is CSARGDAIHYNEQFF.

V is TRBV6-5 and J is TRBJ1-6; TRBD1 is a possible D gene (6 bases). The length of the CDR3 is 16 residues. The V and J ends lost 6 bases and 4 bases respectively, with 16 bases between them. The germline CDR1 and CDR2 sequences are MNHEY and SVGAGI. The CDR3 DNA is TGTGCCAGCAGCGGACAGCGAACCCTTTATAATTCACCCCTCCACTTT. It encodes CASSGQRTLYNSPLHF.

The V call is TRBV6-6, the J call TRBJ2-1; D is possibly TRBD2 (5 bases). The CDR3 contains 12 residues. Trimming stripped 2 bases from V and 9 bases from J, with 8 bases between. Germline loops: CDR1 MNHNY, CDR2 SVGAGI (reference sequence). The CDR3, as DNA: TGTGCCAGCAGTTACGTGGAGGCTGAGCAGTTCTTC. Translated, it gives CASSYVEAEQFF.

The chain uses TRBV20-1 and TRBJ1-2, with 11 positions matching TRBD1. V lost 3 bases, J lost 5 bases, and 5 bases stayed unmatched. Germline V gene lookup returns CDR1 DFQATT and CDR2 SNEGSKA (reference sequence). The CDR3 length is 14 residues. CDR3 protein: CSASPDRGLYGYTF. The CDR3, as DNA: TGCAGTGCTAGTCCGGACAGGGGGCTTTATGGCTACACCTTC.

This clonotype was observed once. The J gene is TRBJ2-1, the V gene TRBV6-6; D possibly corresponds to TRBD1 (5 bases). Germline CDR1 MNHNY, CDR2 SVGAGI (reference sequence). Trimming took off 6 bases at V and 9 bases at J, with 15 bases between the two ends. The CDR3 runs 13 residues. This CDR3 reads CASRKTDPGEQFF. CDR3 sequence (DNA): TGTGCCAGCAGGAAGACAGATCCGGGTGAGCAGTTCTTC.

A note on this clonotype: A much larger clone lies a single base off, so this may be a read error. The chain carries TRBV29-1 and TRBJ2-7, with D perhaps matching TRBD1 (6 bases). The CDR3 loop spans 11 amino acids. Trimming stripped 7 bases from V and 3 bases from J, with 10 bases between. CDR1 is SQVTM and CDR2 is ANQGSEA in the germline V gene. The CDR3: CSGRQVYEQYF. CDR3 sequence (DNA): TGCAGCGGTAGACAGGTCTACGAGCAGTACTTC.

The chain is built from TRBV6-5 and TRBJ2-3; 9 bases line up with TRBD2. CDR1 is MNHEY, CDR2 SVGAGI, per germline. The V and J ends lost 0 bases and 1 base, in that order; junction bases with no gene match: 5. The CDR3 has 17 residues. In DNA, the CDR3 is TGTGCCAGCAGTTACTCGCCGTGGACTAGCGGCACAGATACGCAGTATTTT. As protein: CASSYSPWTSGTDTQYF.

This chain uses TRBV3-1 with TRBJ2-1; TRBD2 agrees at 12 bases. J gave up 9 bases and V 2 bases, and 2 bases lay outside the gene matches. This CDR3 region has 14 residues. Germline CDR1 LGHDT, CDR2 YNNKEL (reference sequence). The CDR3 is CASSQMTSGGEQFF. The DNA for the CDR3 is TGTGCCAGCAGCCAAATGACTAGCGGGGGTGAGCAGTTCTTC.